This T cell receptor beta chain was identified during a study of blood T cells in healthy people across ages. The study drew donors from healthy Caucasian individuals in Russia aged roughly 6 to 100. Investigators took approximately 9.4 milliliters of peripheral blood from every donor. Study findings and constraints: Diversity was higher, and naive CD4+ cells more numerous, in long-lived donors than in aged donors. No one knew whether donors had CMV, which possibly confounded expanded clonotype changes.

Alongside a J-beta primer mix, a sample-barcoded 5' primer served in a second PCR lasting roughly 7 to 11 cycles. TCRdb re-called the 5' RACE reads through MiXCR, storing one row per CDR3 protein. The sample has approximately 1.5 million distinct CDR3 sequences, 34% seen once. Germline V gene lookup returns CDR1 DFQATT and CDR2 SNEGSKA (reference sequence). J gave up 3 bases and V 1 base, and 5 bases lay outside the gene matches. The CDR3 spans 15 residues. This clonotype was counted at least ten times. Antigen: not known. The receptor was derived from a woman aged 30 to 39 in good health. The V and J genes are TRBV20-1 and TRBJ2-7; the match to TRBD1 covers 11 bases. Source material: blood. In nucleotides, the CDR3 is TGCAGTGCTAGAGCCCCGGGACAGGGGGGCTACGAGCAGTACTTC. It is translated as CSARAPGQGGYEQYF.